What follows are 22 T cell receptor beta chains derived from one specimen sequenced in a study of CD8 T cells in ankylosing spondylitis. TCRdb re-analysed the 5' RACE reads in MiXCR, keeping a single row per CDR3 protein. The top ten clones hold more than 9% of a sample with 130,000 or so distinct CDR3 sequences, roughly 6.6% of them seen once. Sequenced input: blood, either unsorted or a sorted T cell fraction (not recorded which). All receptors derive from a male donor with ankylosing spondylitis or in good health (not recorded which).

Ten or more counts support this clonotype. V is TRBV28 and J is TRBJ1-2; possibly TRBD1 for D (6 bases). Trimming removed 8 bases from V and 0 bases from J, with 10 bases in between. Germline-derived CDR1 and CDR2 are MDHEN and SYDVKM. CDR3 size: 13 residues. The CDR3 region has the DNA TGTGCCAGCGTACAGGGCGCTAACTATGGCTACACCTTC. The encoded protein is CASVQGANYGYTF.

This clonotype was detected ten times or more. One junction end disagrees with the germline gene, perhaps due to a read error. The rearrangement joins TRBV5-4 to TRBJ1-2, with D possibly TRBD1 on 5 matching bases. The CDR3 covers 14 residues. CDR1 is SGHNT and CDR2 is YYREEE in the germline V gene (reference sequence). CDR3 in amino acids: CASSLDEGYYGYTF. Here the CDR3 DNA reads TGTGCCAGCAGTTTGGATGAGGGGTACTATGGCTACACCTTC. Variable domain in full (rest from reference TRBV5-4 and TRBJ1-2): ETGVTQSPTHLIKTRGQQVTLRCSSQSGHNTVSWYQQALGQGPQFIFQYYREEENGRGNFPPRFSGLQFPNYSSELNVNALELDDSALYLCASSLDEGYYGYTFGSGTRLTVV.

This clonotype has at least ten counts. The chain employs TRBV5-1 and TRBJ2-7; D may match TRBD1 or TRBD2 (5 bases each). V lost 4 bases, J lost 3 bases, and 14 bases lay in between. There are 14 residues in the CDR3. The germline gives CDR1 SGHRS, CDR2 YFSETQ. In DNA, the CDR3 is TGCGCCAGCAGCCTAGCAGGGCTTAACTACGAGCAGTACTTC. Its protein product is CASSLAGLNYEQYF. Based on the CDR3 plus reference TRBV5-1 and TRBJ2-7, the full variable domain is KAGVTQTPRYLIKTRGQQVTLSCSPISGHRSVSWYQQTPGQGLQFLFEYFSETQRNKGNFPGRFSGRQFSNSRSEMNVSTLELGDSALYLCASSLAGLNYEQYFGPGTRLTVT.

This clonotype has a count of ten or more. The J gene is TRBJ1-3, the V gene TRBV20-1; 8 positions agree with TRBD1. The V segment lost 2 bases and the J segment 2 bases; nucleotides outside the gene matches: 5. Germline assignment: CDR1 DFQATT and CDR2 SNEGSKA (reference sequence). There are 15 residues in the CDR3. The CDR3: CSARIKQGAGNTIYF. The DNA for the CDR3 is TGCAGTGCTAGAATAAAACAGGGGGCTGGAAACACCATATATTTT.

This clonotype was seen repeatedly, ten times or more. Compared with germline, one end of the junction differs, possibly owing to a read error. This chain uses TRBV5-1 with TRBJ2-1; unclear D gene. From germline, CDR1 is SGHRS and CDR2 YFSETQ. This CDR3 spans 15 amino acids. As DNA, the CDR3 is TGCGCCAGCAGCTTGGTTGGTGGCTCCCACAATGAGCAGTTCTTC. Protein product: CASSLVGGSHNEQFF.

This clonotype was observed many times. The V gene is TRBV15, the J gene TRBJ2-2; 7 bases are a match to TRBD1. CDR1 is LNHNV and CDR2 is YYDKDF in the germline V gene (reference sequence). The CDR3 covers 13 residues. V lost 6 bases, J lost 5 bases, and 3 bases stayed unmatched. The CDR3 loop is CATSRQGTGELFF. The CDR3, as DNA: TGTGCCACCAGTAGACAGGGTACCGGGGAGCTGTTTTTT.

The V call is TRBV6-5, the J call TRBJ2-3; TRBD1 aligns across 9 bases. CDR1 is MNHEY, CDR2 SVGAGI, per germline. V lost 2 bases, J lost 5 bases, and 5 bases stayed unmatched. This CDR3 has 15 amino acids. DNA for the CDR3: TGTGCCAGCAGTTACGGGACAGGGAGAAAAGATACGCAGTATTTT. Its protein is CASSYGTGRKDTQYF.

This clonotype was counted at least ten times. V and J are TRBV18 and TRBJ2-5; D may be TRBD1 (5 bases). This CDR3 comprises 17 residues. CDR1 and CDR2 from the germline V gene are KGHSH and LQKENI. The V gene lost 2 bases and the J gene lost 5 bases, with 21 bases spanning the gap. Here the CDR3 reads CASSPRSSKGVGETQYF. The DNA of the CDR3 is TGTGCCAGCTCACCAAGGAGTAGTAAAGGGGTCGGGGAGACCCAGTACTTC.

This clonotype has at least ten counts. The chain has TRBV18 and TRBJ2-1, with D tentatively TRBD2 (6 bases). Trimming removed 0 bases from V and 6 bases from J, with 15 bases in between. The CDR3 totals 16 residues. Germline V lookup: CDR1 KGHSH, CDR2 LQKENI. In DNA form, the CDR3 reads TGTGCCAGCTCACCACCGCGGGGACCGATGATCAATGAGCAGTTCTTC. This sequence encodes CASSPPRGPMINEQFF.

This clonotype was picked up a small number of times. The V and J genes are TRBV5-1 and TRBJ1-2; D uncertain. Germline CDR1 and CDR2: SGHRS and YFSETQ. The ends were cut back, 8 bases at V and 6 bases at J, with 8 bases in the middle. The CDR3 consists of 10 residues. Written as DNA, the CDR3 is TGCGCCAGAGAAAGAGATGGCTACACCTTC. It encodes CARERDGYTF.

This clonotype showed up many times. The junction differs from germline at one of its ends, possibly a read error. This rearrangement joins TRBV20-1 to TRBJ2-1, with D tentatively TRBD1 (6 bases). The CDR3 contains 9 residues. Germline CDR1 reads DFQATT; CDR2 reads SNEGSKA (reference sequence). Here the CDR3 reads CSARELGAF. For the CDR3, the DNA is TGCAGTGCTAGAGAGTTGGGGGCCTTC.

This clonotype showed up many times. The rearrangement links TRBV4-1 to TRBJ1-3; D is uncertain. The V end lost 8 bases, the J end lost 2 bases, and 13 bases lay between the germline ends. The CDR3 loop spans 14 amino acids. CDR1 and CDR2 from the germline V gene are MGHRA and YSYEKL. The CDR3 DNA follows: TGCGCCAGCTCAGCGCGGGGAACTGGAAACACCATATATTTT. It is translated as CASSARGTGNTIYF.

This clonotype was counted only a few times. The genes are TRBV7-2 and TRBJ2-7, with 7 bases lining up with TRBD2. Germline V lookup: CDR1 SGHTA, CDR2 FQGNSA. The CDR3 contains 14 residues. The V gene end was trimmed by 3 bases and the J gene end by 4 bases; junction bases not matched to a gene: 6. CDR3 nucleotide sequence: TGTGCCAGCAGCTTCCAGCGGGGAGGTTACGAGCAGTACTTC. This codes for CASSFQRGGYEQYF.

This clonotype has at least ten counts. The chain combines TRBV7-2 with TRBJ2-1, with D possibly being TRBD1 or TRBD2 (5 bases each). This CDR3 contains 15 residues. The germline V gene encodes CDR1 SGHTA and CDR2 FQGNSA. The germline V and J ends were trimmed by 1 base and 4 bases, with 11 bases remaining between them. CDR3 in amino acids: CASSLGGTGYNEQFF. CDR3 nucleotide sequence: TGTGCCAGCAGCTTAGGGGGGACGGGTTACAATGAGCAGTTCTTC.

Ten or more counts support this clonotype. The chain links TRBV20-1 to TRBJ2-7, with 8 bases fitting TRBD2. The CDR3 spans 14 residues. The junction had 11 bases not matched to a gene; V was cut back by 7 bases and J by 3 bases. Germline CDR1 DFQATT, CDR2 SNEGSKA (reference sequence). CDR3 sequence (DNA): TGCAGTGTGGATGCGAGCGGGGGATTCTACGAGCAGTACTTC. Translation gives CSVDASGGFYEQYF.

The sample holds many counts of this clonotype. The chain is built from TRBV10-1 and TRBJ1-2, with D unclear. The germline V gene encodes CDR1 WNHNN and CDR2 SYGVQD (reference sequence). V was pared by 3 bases and J by 2 bases, with 4 bases between. This CDR3 has 12 amino acids. CDR3 DNA: TGCGCCAGCAGTGACGGGAACTATGGCTACACCTTC. Encoded protein: CASSDGNYGYTF.

V is TRBV5-4 and J is TRBJ2-7; TRBD1 aligns across 9 bases. CDR1 is SGHNT, CDR2 YYREEE, per germline (reference sequence). V lost 0 bases and J lost 9; bases outside the gene matches: 4. The CDR3 has 13 amino acids. Here the CDR3 DNA reads TGTGCCAGCAGCTTGGCGGGACAGGGTGTGCAGTACTTC. Translation: CASSLAGQGVQYF.

Many counts were recorded for this clonotype. The genes are TRBV6-5 and TRBJ1-2, with 10 bases lining up with TRBD1. CDR1 MNHEY and CDR2 SVGAGI come from the germline V gene. V was pared by 4 bases and J by 0 bases, with 8 bases of the junction left unmatched. The CDR3 consists of 17 residues. The CDR3 here is CASSSATGGEANYGYTF. Written as DNA, the CDR3 is TGTGCCAGCAGTTCCGCGACAGGGGGCGAAGCTAACTATGGCTACACCTTC.

This clonotype was counted only a few times. The germline gene is not matched at one end of the junction; a read error may be the cause. V gene TRBV20-1 combines with J gene TRBJ2-3, with D possibly called TRBD1 or TRBD2 (6 bases each). Germline V lookup: CDR1 DFQATT, CDR2 SNEGSKA (reference sequence). CDR3 length: 17 residues. CDR3 protein: CCARDPQGRGRTDTQYF. The DNA for the CDR3 is TGCTGTGCTAGAGATCCTCAGGGGCGGGGTCGGACAGATACGCAGTATTTT.

This clonotype has ten or more counts. V usage is TRBV3-1 and J usage is TRBJ2-7; tentatively, D is TRBD2 (6 bases). Germline V gene sequence: CDR1 LGHDT, CDR2 YNNKEL (reference sequence). V was cut by 3 bases and J by 2 bases, with 11 bases left in between. There are 14 residues in the CDR3. For the CDR3, the DNA is TGTGCCAGCAGCCATGTCGGCGGGGCCTACGAGCAGTACTTC. As protein: CASSHVGGAYEQYF.

This CDR3 reads CAISGTGDGYTF. The CDR3 nucleotides are TGTGCCATCAGTGGTACAGGGGACGGCTACACCTTC. The rearrangement joins TRBV10-3 to TRBJ1-2; 7 bases agree with TRBD1. There are 12 residues in the CDR3. Losses at the gene ends were 4 bases for V and 8 bases for J; bases not matched to a gene: 4. CDR1 and CDR2 (germline): ENHRY, SYGVKD.

This clonotype was seen many times. The chain uses TRBV5-5 and TRBJ1-4, with 8 bases matching TRBD1. V dropped 4 bases and J dropped 7; count of bases not matched to a gene: 6. The germline V gene has CDR1 SGHKS and CDR2 YYEKEE (reference sequence). The CDR3 runs 14 residues. The CDR3 sequence: CASSPDRGGEKLFF. CDR3 nucleotides: TGTGCCAGCAGCCCAGACAGGGGAGGTGAAAAACTGTTTTTT.